This T cell receptor beta chain was recorded in a study of molecular identifiers for immune sequencing clone quantification. Broader study findings: The study reportedly detected spiked Jurkat TCR RNA from one cell among around 970,000 naive cells. Clones exceeding 20 RNA copies carried over 98% of effector molecules but under 1% of naive-cell molecules.

Via MiXCR, TCRdb re-called the PCR reads, giving one row per CDR3 protein. The data show over 50,000 distinct CDR3 sequences, with more than 35% seen just once and about 3.8% held by the top ten. CDR1 LNHDA and CDR2 SQIVND come from the germline V gene (reference sequence). CDR3 length: 11 amino acids. The V end lost 8 bases, the J end lost 7 bases, and 8 bases lay between the germline ends. Libraries of naive CD8 cells were prepared from around 18,000 to 910,000 sorted cells using 10%, 30% or 50% RNA. This clonotype was detected a few times. Its antigen remains unidentified. Sequenced material: naive CD8+ T cells from blood, with Jurkat cell RNA spiked in. This sample's subset: FACS-sorted CD8+CD4-CCR7+CD45RA+ naive T cells. This clonotype was sampled from a human donor in good health. Some libraries in this study had Jurkat cell RNA spiked in. The chain carries TRBV19 and TRBJ2-2; unclear D gene. CDR3 region: CASRVRGELFF. The CDR3 region has the DNA TGTGCCAGTCGAGTCCGCGGGGAGCTGTTTTTT.